This TCR beta chain was obtained from a study of blood T cell repertoires in COVID-19. Study details: From the United States, Italy and Spain came samples of acute and convalescent COVID-19. Nucleic acid was either cDNA or gDNA, and it came from T cells, B-cell-depleted T cells, or PBMCs.

The CDR3 consists of 13 residues. Per germline, CDR1 LNHDA and CDR2 SQIVND (reference sequence). V lost 9 bases, J lost 4 bases, and 15 bases lay in between. Original data processing: Reference gene primer amplification gave nucleated cell count estimates. The method was immunoSEQ multiplex PCR; TCRdb's version includes in-frame clones alone and lacks a portion of them. V and J calls and clone size are copied from that table; D and trimming were computed from the DNA. The sample has more than 200,000 clones, 65% to 90% seen once. Sequenced material: peripheral blood. The sequence derives from a woman in her 40s who had recovered from COVID-19. The genes are TRBV19 and TRBJ1-2; weak D call: TRBD1 (5 bases). CDR3 bases: TGTGCCAGCGAGCTAAGGGGTATCTATGGCTACACCTTC. It codes for CASELRGIYGYTF.